A selection of T cell receptor beta chains follows, all from one sample in a study of cytomegalovirus exposure and HLA in healthy donors. Some clones are missing from TCRdb's copy, which holds only in-frame ones; the method was immunoSEQ multiplex PCR. Of 120,000 to 150,000 clones listed, around 77% were seen once; the top ten hold roughly 0.87%. The source material was PBMCs. These receptors originate from a man between 18 and 35 years old in good health and CMV-seronegative. Each CDR3 is given with its conserved first and last residue. The D gene is left open where the match is weak. Some rows mark clone size as missing; the rest say once, few, many or name a class of expanded clone.

>TRBV30|TRBJ1-2|NA|once
TGTGCCTGGAGTGGCGAGTGGGCCTCCTATGGCTACACCTTC
CAWSGEWASYGYTF
>TRBV15|TRBJ1-1|NA|NA
TGTGCCACCAGCAGAGACAGGGTAGGCACTGAAGCTTTCTTT
CATSRDRVGTEAFF
>TRBV5-4|TRBJ1-2|NA|NA
TGTGCCAGCAGCCCCCAAGGCGGGTTTGTCGATGGCTACACCTTC
CASSPQGGFVDGYTF
>TRBV6-6|TRBJ1-5|NA|NA
TGTGCCAGCAGTTATGGGACACCTAGCAATCAGCCCCAGCATTTT
CASSYGTPSNQPQHF
>TRBV19|TRBJ1-2|TRBD1|few
TGTGCCAGTAGTATGCGACCCGGGACAGCGTATGGGGGCTATGGCTACACCTTC
CASSMRPGTAYGGYGYTF
>TRBV29-1|TRBJ2-5|TRBD1|NA
TGCAGCGTCACCGGGACAGGGGCCCCGGGGGAGCAGTACTTC
CSVTGTGAPGEQYF
>TRBV19|TRBJ2-3|NA|NA
TGTGCCAGTAGCGGGAGTAGCACAGATACGCAGTATTTT
CASSGSSTDTQYF
>TRBV30|TRBJ2-7|NA|NA
TGTGCCTGGAGTCAGGGGATGATAAACGAGCAGTACTTC
CAWSQGMINEQYF
>TRBV7-9|TRBJ2-5|TRBD2|NA
TGTGCCAGCAGCTTAAGGAGATCTAGCGGGGAGACCCAGTACTTC
CASSLRRSSGETQYF
>TRBV6-1|TRBJ2-1|TRBD2|NA
TGTGCCAGCAGTGTTTGGGGAGGGAATGAGCAGTTCTTC
CASSVWGGNEQFF
>TRBV7-2|TRBJ1-5|NA|NA
TGTGCCAGCAGCCTGCAGGGGAGCAATCAGCCCCAGCATTTT
CASSLQGSNQPQHF
>TRBV6-1|TRBJ1-1|NA|few
TGTGCCAGCAGTGCGCTGGGAGGAGACACTGAAGCTTTCTTT
CASSALGGDTEAFF
>TRBV9|TRBJ2-3|TRBD2|NA
TGTGCCAGCAGCGCACCCGGGACAGCTCCGGGACTAGCTAGCACAGATACGCAGTATTTT
CASSAPGTAPGLASTDTQYF
>TRBV2|TRBJ1-5|TRBD1|few
TGTGCCAGCAGAATTAGAGACAGGGGCAATCAGCCCCAGCATTTT
CASRIRDRGNQPQHF
>TRBV18|TRBJ2-4|NA|NA
TGTGCCAGCTCTCTCGGGTCAGACATTCAGTACTTC
CASSLGSDIQYF
>TRBV6-5|TRBJ1-5|NA|NA
TGTGCCAGCAGTTACAGGTTCGGCACGGGTCAGCCCCAGCATTTT
CASSYRFGTGQPQHF
>TRBV4-1|TRBJ2-1|NA|few
TGTGCCAGCAGCCAAGATCGGGACGGGGGGCGGGATGAGCAGTTCTTC
CASSQDRDGGRDEQFF
>TRBV30|TRBJ1-5|NA|NA
TGTGCCTGGAGTGCGACTGACTCAAGTTATAGCAATCAGCCCCAGCATTTT
CAWSATDSSYSNQPQHF
>TRBV18|TRBJ2-3|NA|few
TGTGCCAGCTCACCTGTGGGGGGAGACACAGATACGCAGTATTTT
CASSPVGGDTDTQYF
>TRBV30|TRBJ1-6|TRBD1|NA
TGTGCCTGGAGCCGGGACAGATTAGATCACAGATCACCCCTCCACTTT
CAWSRDRLDHRSPLHF
>TRBV7-2|TRBJ1-1|NA|NA
TGTGCCAGCAGCTTGACCGGGGGGAACACTGAAGCTTTCTTT
CASSLTGGNTEAFF
>TRBV6-1|TRBJ1-2|TRBD1|few
TGTGCCAGCACCGAAACCGGGACAGACTGGATAAACTTC
CASTETGTDWINF
>TRBV4-2|TRBJ2-6|NA|NA
TGTGCCAGCAGCCAAGATTACAACTCTGGGGCCAACGTCCTGACTTTC
CASSQDYNSGANVLTF
>TRBV19|TRBJ2-7|TRBD1|NA
TGTGCCAGTAGTGCCGGGACAGGGCATCCCTACGAGCAGTACTTC
CASSAGTGHPYEQYF
>TRBV10-3|TRBJ2-3|TRBD1|NA
TGTGCCATCAGTGAGGGACAGGACCGCACAGATACGCAGTATTTT
CAISEGQDRTDTQYF
>TRBV6-1|TRBJ1-6|NA|NA
TGTGCCAGCAGTCCGGGGGGGGGTGGCTCACCCCTCCACTTT
CASSPGGGGSPLHF
>TRBV5-4|TRBJ1-1|NA|once
TGTGCCAGCAGCCTCGGGGAGGGGAGGTCTAACACTGAAGCTTTCTTT
CASSLGEGRSNTEAFF
>TRBV5-1|TRBJ2-5|NA|NA
TGCGCCAGCAGCTCCGACAGGTCTGGAGAGACCCAGTACTTC
CASSSDRSGETQYF
>TRBV7-9|TRBJ2-4|NA|NA
TGTGCCAGCAGCTGGGCAGGGGTTCGGAACATTCAGTACTTC
CASSWAGVRNIQYF
>TRBV18|TRBJ2-5|NA|NA
TGTGCCAGCTCACCACCACAGGGTCTTGAGACCCAGTACTTC
CASSPPQGLETQYF
>TRBV13|TRBJ1-3|NA|NA
TGTGCCAGCAGCTTAGGTTCAAACAGCTCTGGAAACACCATATATTTT
CASSLGSNSSGNTIYF
>TRBV11-2|TRBJ2-5|NA|NA
TGTGCCAGCAGCTCCAGGCGGGGGCCACAAGAGACCCAGTACTTC
CASSSRRGPQETQYF
>TRBV7-8|TRBJ1-5|NA|NA
TGTGCCAGCAGCTTAGTTGGGGGGAATCCCCAGCATTTT
CASSLVGGNPQHF
>TRBV13|TRBJ1-1|TRBD1|NA
TGTGCCAGCAGCCTGGGACAGGTGAACACTGAAGCTTTCTTT
CASSLGQVNTEAFF
>TRBV19|TRBJ1-1|TRBD1|NA
TGTGCCAGTAGAATACAGGGGCCTTTAAGCACTGAAGCTTTCTTT
CASRIQGPLSTEAFF
>TRBV7-8|TRBJ1-4|NA|NA
TGTGCCAGCAGCTTAGGGTGGTCAGGGGCTAATGAAAAACTGTTTTTT
CASSLGWSGANEKLFF
>TRBV30|TRBJ2-5|TRBD1|NA
TGTGCCTGGAGTGTACACAGGGGAAAAGAGACCCAGTACTTC
CAWSVHRGKETQYF
>TRBV27|TRBJ1-6|NA|once
TGTGCCAGCAGTCCCACTTGGACAGCCGATAATTCACCCCTCCACTTT
CASSPTWTADNSPLHF
>TRBV11-1|TRBJ2-1|NA|NA
TGTGCCAGCAGCTTACCCCTGGACAGTTACAATGAGCAGTTCTTC
CASSLPLDSYNEQFF
>TRBV2|TRBJ2-1|TRBD1|NA
TGTGCCAGCAGTGGGAGGACAGGGGGCAATGAGCAGTTCTTC
CASSGRTGGNEQFF
>TRBV9|TRBJ1-1|NA|NA
TGTGCCAGCAGCGGTGCAGGGCCGAACACTGAAGCTTTCTTT
CASSGAGPNTEAFF
>TRBV5-6|TRBJ1-1|NA|NA
TGTGCCAGCAGCTTGCAGGTCGACCAATTGATGAACACTGAAGCTTTCTTT
CASSLQVDQLMNTEAFF
>TRBV30|TRBJ2-1|NA|NA
TGTGCCTGGAGTGTATTAGGTAGCGCCTACAATGAGCAGTTCTTC
CAWSVLGSAYNEQFF
>TRBV2|TRBJ1-3|NA|NA
TGTGCCACACGCCCAGGGGCTGGAAACACCATATATTTT
CATRPGAGNTIYF
>TRBV29-1|TRBJ2-5|TRBD1|NA
TGCAGCGCTGAACCGGGACAGGGCCAAGAGACCCAGTACTTC
CSAEPGQGQETQYF
>TRBV13|TRBJ2-7|NA|few
TGTGCCAGCAGCCTTGGGACTTCCTGGCGGGAGCAGTACTTC
CASSLGTSWREQYF
>TRBV28|TRBJ1-1|NA|NA
TGTGCCAGCAGCTCTTACGCTTTCCAATCCAGGAACACTGAAGCTTTCTTT
CASSSYAFQSRNTEAFF
>TRBV6-1|TRBJ1-2|NA|NA
TGTGCCAGCACCCTACTGGCAGGGCAGATGGATGGCTACACCTTC
CASTLLAGQMDGYTF
>TRBV13|TRBJ2-3|TRBD1|NA
TGTGCCAGCAGCGACGGACAGGGTGGGTCAGATACGCAGTATTTT
CASSDGQGGSDTQYF
>TRBV30|TRBJ1-1|NA|NA
TGTGCCTGGAGCTTCCCGACTGAAGCTTTCTTT
CAWSFPTEAFF
>TRBV6-5|TRBJ2-7|NA|NA
TGTGCCAGCAGCCCGACTCCGACGGCGGCCTACGGGCAGTACTTC
CASSPTPTAAYGQYF
>TRBV27|TRBJ2-7|TRBD1|NA
TGTGCCAGCAGGACAGGGGGCGGGTACGAGCAGTACTTC
CASRTGGGYEQYF
>TRBV7-9|TRBJ2-7|TRBD1|NA
TGTGCCAGCAGCCCCCCGGGACAGGGAACCTACGAGCAGTACTTC
CASSPPGQGTYEQYF
>TRBV18|TRBJ1-2|NA|NA
TGTGCCAGCTCACCAGGGACACAAAGTAATGGCTACACCTTC
CASSPGTQSNGYTF
>TRBV25-1|TRBJ1-1|TRBD1|NA
TGTGCCAGCAGCCTTACGGGGACAGGGGGCACTGAAGCTTTCTTT
CASSLTGTGGTEAFF
>TRBV5-1|TRBJ2-5|NA|NA
TGCGCCAGCAGCTTGGAACTAGGTGGGGAGACCCAGTACTTC
CASSLELGGETQYF
>TRBV9|TRBJ2-3|NA|few
TGTGCCAGCAGCGTACGGCCAGGGTTCACAGATACGCAGTATTTT
CASSVRPGFTDTQYF